This T cell receptor (beta chain) is drawn from a study of blood T cell repertoires in COVID-19. Whole-study context: There were acute and convalescent COVID-19 samples, and they came from the United States, Italy and Spain.

Authors' methods: The authors estimated nucleated cell counts from reference gene primer amplification. Sequencing used immunoSEQ multiplex PCR; TCRdb keeps in-frame clones, though not all of them. That table is the source of V, J and clone size, and D and trimming were worked out from the DNA. Of 50,000 or so clones in the sample, more than 75% are singletons; the top ten hold around 23%. The CDR3 is made up of 10 amino acids. Looked up from germline, CDR1 is SQVTM and CDR2 is ANQGSEA. Concerning this clone itself: One junction end disagrees with the germline gene, perhaps due to a read error.

This TCR derives from a woman of 80 years or more with acute or convalescent COVID-19. The V gene is TRBV29-1, the J gene TRBJ2-1, with TRBD2 identical over 7 bases. The sequenced material came from peripheral blood. This CDR3 reads CSVLLTSEIF. The CDR3 region has the DNA TGCAGCGTTCTTCTTACTAGCGAGATCTTC.